Sequencing of this TCR beta chain was carried out in a study of T cells after yellow fever vaccination. Study details: Fractions of limited cellularity were prepared by means of SMART-Seq v4 Ultra Low Input.

Study-wide points: The booster saw the reappearance of most primary-vaccination clones (roughly 96% CD4, 80% to 90% CD8). Of the clonotypes, a small share occurred in both CD4 and CD8 compartments.

As TCR cDNA was made by 5'RACE template switching, a universal primer site and UMIs were added. TCRdb processed the 5' RACE reads anew with MiXCR; each CDR3 protein has one entry. The data contain hundreds of thousands of distinct CDR3 sequences, roughly an eighth of them seen just once; the ten biggest clones take up more than 13%. The V and J ends lost 0 bases and 2 bases, in that order; junction bases with no gene match: 4. The CDR3 length is 15 residues. At least ten counts were recorded for this clonotype. Its antigen is still unknown. Sample: PBMCs, taken on the day of the yellow fever booster vaccination. The source of this sequence is a young man who received the YFV17D yellow fever vaccine. The chain joins TRBV12-3 or TRBV12-4 to TRBJ2-7, with TRBD1 matching 7 bases. The CDR3 region is CASSLAQGGTYEQYF. The CDR3 coding sequence is TGTGCCAGCAGTTTAGCGCAAGGGGGCACCTACGAGCAGTACTTC.